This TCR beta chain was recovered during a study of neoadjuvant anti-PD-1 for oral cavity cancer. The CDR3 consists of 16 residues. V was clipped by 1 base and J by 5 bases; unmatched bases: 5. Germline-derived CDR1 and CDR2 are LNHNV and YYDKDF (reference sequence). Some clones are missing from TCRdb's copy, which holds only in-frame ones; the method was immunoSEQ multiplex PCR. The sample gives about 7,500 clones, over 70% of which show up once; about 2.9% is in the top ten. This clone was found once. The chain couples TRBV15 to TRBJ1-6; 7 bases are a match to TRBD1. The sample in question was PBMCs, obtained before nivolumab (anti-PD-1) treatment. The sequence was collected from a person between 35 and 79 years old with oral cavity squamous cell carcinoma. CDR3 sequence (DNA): TGTGCCACCAGCAGAGGCTATACAGGGGATAATTCACCCCTCCACTTT. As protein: CATSRGYTGDNSPLHF.